This is a list of T cell receptor beta chains from one sample in a study of blood T cell repertoires in COVID-19. Method: immunoSEQ multiplex PCR; TCRdb's copy keeps in-frame clones and lacks some. The sample has 150,000 to 200,000 clones, over 75% seen once. The source material was peripheral blood. These receptors were collected from a man between 65 and 79 years old who had recovered from COVID-19. CDR3s include the opening cysteine and the closing phenylalanine or tryptophan. D genes are given only for firm matches.

TRBV5-1	TRBD1	TRBJ1-4	CASSQDRVMNEKLFF
TRBV7-9	TRBD2	TRBJ2-1	CASSFSGGANEQFF
TRBV5-5	TRBD1	TRBJ1-6	CASSVTGEANLHF
TRBV7-9	TRBD2	TRBJ2-3	CASRGTSVTVSTDTQYF
TRBV6-2/TRBV6-3	TRBD2	TRBJ2-7	CASSKLAGRPYEQYF
TRBV7-2	TRBD1	TRBJ1-1	CASSTHTGVTEAFF
TRBV9	TRBD1	TRBJ2-7	CASSTSGTAYEQYF
TRBV6-5	.	TRBJ1-2	CASRQPGISGYTF
TRBV27	TRBD2	TRBJ2-7	CASSPASGRALEQYF
TRBV5-1	TRBD2	TRBJ2-7	CASSLDGLAPYEQYF
TRBV9	TRBD2	TRBJ2-5	CASSVGTSGGETQYF
TRBV5-6	TRBD1	TRBJ1-2	CASSILTGDNYGYTF
TRBV4-1	.	TRBJ1-4	CASSQAGWEGDEKLFF
TRBV9	TRBD2	TRBJ2-2	CASSVAPSGMSTGELFF
TRBV11-2	.	TRBJ2-7	CASSFGDNSYEQYF
TRBV19	.	TRBJ1-2	CASSIGLSAAANYGYTF
TRBV5-1	.	TRBJ2-5	CASSLGGSGETQYF
TRBV3-1/TRBV3-2	.	TRBJ1-6	CASSSGTRNSPLHF
TRBV15	.	TRBJ2-7	CATSREQAQSYEQYF
TRBV4-1	TRBD2	TRBJ2-1	CASSPAAGLAGENEQFF
TRBV4-1	.	TRBJ2-1	CASSLPSPGYRKEQFF
TRBV9	TRBD1	TRBJ1-1	CASARDRANTEAFF
TRBV19	.	TRBJ2-2	CASMFETGELFF